The rows below give T cell receptor beta chains drawn from one sample of a study of blood T cell repertoires in COVID-19. TCRdb's table, derived via immunoSEQ multiplex PCR, lists solely in-frame clones and lacks some. The table lists under 350,000 clones, 80% to 90% of them singletons, with 4% to 5.5% in the top ten. The sample comprised PBMCs or T cells enriched from blood (not recorded which). The receptors were sampled from a woman between 35 and 50 years old with acute COVID-19. Both conserved end residues are part of each CDR3. The D gene is left open where the match is weak. Where a row states a size, it is once, few, many or the class of an expanded clone; other rows omit it.

V gene,clone size,D gene,J gene,CDR3 protein,CDR3 DNA
TRBV7-2,.,TRBD1,TRBJ1-2,CASSSVDRGRYGYTF,TGTGCCAGCAGCTCGGTCGACAGGGGAAGGTATGGCTACACCTTC
TRBV28,once,TRBD1,TRBJ1-2,CASSPLGQGGRGYTF,TGTGCCAGCAGCCCTTTGGGACAGGGAGGGCGAGGCTACACCTTC
TRBV9,.,.,TRBJ1-1,CASSVESMNTEAFF,TGTGCCAGCAGCGTAGAATCCATGAACACTGAAGCTTTCTTT
TRBV5-1,.,TRBD1,TRBJ1-3,CASSLVAPTGSSGNTIYF,TGCGCCAGCAGCTTGGTAGCCCCGACAGGGTCGTCCGGAAACACCATATATTTT
TRBV11-2,once,.,TRBJ2-5,CASSFLGGVQETQYF,TGTGCCAGCAGCTTTCTCGGCGGGGTACAAGAGACCCAGTACTTC
TRBV3-1/TRBV3-2,.,TRBD1,TRBJ2-7,CASSQFRDRAYEQYF,TGTGCCAGCAGCCAATTCCGGGACAGGGCCTACGAGCAGTACTTC
TRBV4-3,.,TRBD2,TRBJ2-7,CASSPNPDGGGYEQYF,TGCGCCAGCAGCCCAAACCCCGATGGGGGGGGGTACGAGCAGTACTTC
TRBV7-2,.,TRBD1,TRBJ1-1,CASRSDRVLGNTEAFF,TGTGCCAGCAGGAGCGACAGGGTTTTGGGGAACACTGAAGCTTTCTTT
TRBV20-1,once,TRBD1,TRBJ1-1,CSASLGGRNTEAFF,TGCAGTGCTAGTTTAGGGGGCCGGAACACTGAAGCTTTCTTT
TRBV7-9,.,.,TRBJ2-7,CASSRQKEGYEQYF,TGTGCCAGCAGCCGACAAAAGGAGGGCTACGAGCAGTACTTC
TRBV27,.,.,TRBJ1-1,CASSSPLDTEAFF,TGTGCCAGCAGCTCTCCCTTAGACACTGAAGCTTTCTTT
TRBV10-3,.,TRBD1,TRBJ2-3,CATRNGQGPPDTQYF,TGTGCCACGCGAAATGGACAGGGACCACCAGATACGCAGTATTTT
TRBV5-1,.,TRBD2,TRBJ2-5,CASSLGLAGDQQETQYF,TGCGCCAGCAGCTTGGGGTTAGCGGGGGACCAACAAGAGACCCAGTACTTC
TRBV10-3,.,.,TRBJ1-1,CAISAEPGFTEAFF,TGTGCCATCAGTGCCGAACCAGGGTTCACTGAAGCTTTCTTT
TRBV25-1,.,TRBD1,TRBJ1-2,CASSESEGQGSYGYTF,TGTGCCAGCAGTGAATCCGAGGGACAGGGTAGCTATGGCTACACCTTC
TRBV5-5,.,TRBD2,TRBJ2-7,CASSLERTSGGSSYEQYF,TGTGCCAGCAGCTTGGAGAGGACTAGCGGGGGGAGCTCCTACGAGCAGTACTTC
TRBV4-1,.,.,TRBJ1-4,CASSLGARNEKLFF,TGCGCCAGCAGCCTGGGGGCGAGGAATGAAAAACTGTTTTTT
TRBV5-1,.,.,TRBJ1-4,CASSLAAGNEKLFF,TGCGCCAGCAGCTTGGCGGCAGGGAATGAAAAACTGTTTTTT
TRBV27,few,.,TRBJ1-1,CASSLNRQGNTEAFF,TGTGCCAGCAGTTTAAACAGGCAGGGGAACACTGAAGCTTTCTTT
TRBV19,.,.,TRBJ2-2,CASSPGVRAGELFF,TGTGCCAGTAGCCCAGGGGTACGGGCCGGGGAGCTGTTTTTT
TRBV10-3,.,TRBD1,TRBJ1-1,CATLGQGNTEAFF,TGTGCCACCTTGGGACAGGGGAACACTGAAGCTTTCTTT
TRBV5-4,.,.,TRBJ1-6,CASSSPHQGRSPSPLHF,TGTGCCAGCAGCTCGCCCCACCAGGGCCGTTCGCCGAGTCCCCTCCACTTT
TRBV7-2,.,.,TRBJ2-3,CASSPGTPADTQYF,TGTGCCAGCAGCCCTGGGACTCCCGCAGATACGCAGTATTTT
TRBV19,.,TRBD1,TRBJ2-7,CASHGQGAGEQYF,TGTGCCAGCCACGGACAGGGGGCGGGGGAGCAGTACTTC
TRBV5-5,.,TRBD2,TRBJ2-7,CASSPTSGRNNEQYF,TGTGCCAGCAGCCCAACTAGCGGGAGAAACAACGAGCAGTACTTC
TRBV18,.,.,TRBJ1-5,CASSPGARNQPQHF,TGTGCCAGCTCACCGGGGGCGCGCAATCAGCCCCAGCATTTT
TRBV24-1,many,TRBD2,TRBJ2-7,CATSDPTSGRGEQYF,TGTGCCACCAGTGATCCGACTAGCGGGAGGGGCGAGCAGTACTTC
TRBV5-1,.,.,TRBJ1-2,CASSLDMRAHYGYTF,TGCGCCAGCAGCTTGGATATGAGGGCCCATTATGGCTACACCTTC
TRBV7-9,.,.,TRBJ1-6,CASSLVRSGNSPLHF,TGTGCCAGCAGCTTAGTACGTTCGGGTAATTCACCCCTCCACTTT
TRBV7-2,.,.,TRBJ1-3,CASSLDGLSGNTIYF,TGTGCCAGCAGCTTAGATGGCCTCTCTGGAAACACCATATATTTT
TRBV7-2,.,.,TRBJ2-3,CASSLVGGASTDTQYF,TGTGCCAGCAGCTTAGTCGGCGGAGCTAGCACAGATACGCAGTATTTT
TRBV6-5,.,TRBD2,TRBJ2-2,CASSNSGGAGELFF,TGTGCCAGCAGTAATAGCGGGGGGGCCGGGGAGCTGTTTTTT
TRBV24-1,.,.,TRBJ2-3,CATTSTGITDTQYF,TGTGCCACCACCTCGACAGGTATAACAGATACGCAGTATTTT
TRBV5-1,.,TRBD1,TRBJ1-1,CASSLDRGVLAEAFF,TGCGCCAGCAGCTTGGACAGGGGCGTTCTGGCTGAAGCTTTCTTT
TRBV6-5,.,TRBD2,TRBJ2-7,CASSYQREGPEQYF,TGTGCCAGCAGTTACCAGCGGGAGGGCCCCGAGCAGTACTTC
TRBV19,.,TRBD1,TRBJ2-7,CASSDRDRVGYEQYF,TGTGCCAGTAGCGACCGGGACAGGGTGGGATACGAGCAGTACTTC
TRBV10-3,.,TRBD1,TRBJ1-1,CAIRDSDTEAFF,TGTGCCATCCGGGACAGCGACACTGAAGCTTTCTTT
TRBV19,.,TRBD1,TRBJ2-7,CASSISGTGVAEQYF,TGTGCCAGTAGTATAAGTGGGACAGGGGTCGCCGAGCAGTACTTC
TRBV5-3,.,TRBD1,TRBJ1-2,CARSFEGANYGYTF,TGTGCCAGAAGCTTCGAGGGGGCCAACTATGGCTACACCTTC
TRBV24-1,.,.,TRBJ2-3,CATSDRTDTQYF,TGTGCCACCAGTGATCGGACAGATACGCAGTATTTT
TRBV7-8,once,TRBD1,TRBJ1-6,CASRGGQGQHSPLHF,TGTGCCAGCAGGGGTGGACAGGGACAGCATTCACCCCTCCACTTT
TRBV5-4,.,TRBD2,TRBJ2-1,CASSPGTSFNEQFF,TGTGCCAGCAGCCCCGGGACTAGCTTCAATGAGCAGTTCTTC
TRBV28,.,.,TRBJ1-3,CASSPPVARLSGNTIYF,TGTGCCAGCAGCCCCCCAGTTGCCCGACTCTCTGGAAACACCATATATTTT
TRBV7-8,.,TRBD1,TRBJ1-1,CASSRPISPGGSTEAFF,TGTGCCAGCAGCCGACCGATCTCCCCAGGGGGCTCCACTGAAGCTTTCTTT
TRBV28,.,TRBD1,TRBJ1-5,CASSSMTGEFHQPQHF,TGTGCCAGCAGTTCCATGACAGGGGAATTCCATCAGCCCCAGCATTTT
TRBV5-8,.,TRBD2,TRBJ2-3,CASSQLKLAGGGPDTQYF,TGTGCCAGCAGCCAACTCAAGTTAGCGGGAGGGGGACCAGATACGCAGTATTTT
TRBV3-1/TRBV3-2,.,TRBD2,TRBJ2-2,CASSPARSGRASELFF,TGTGCCAGCAGCCCTGCTCGGAGCGGGAGGGCCTCGGAGCTGTTTTTT